This TCR beta chain was identified during a study of beta chain features in type 1 diabetes. Study background: Patients shared similar age, gender and cell yields with healthy donors.

Of note for this clone: Its antigen is unknown. One end of the junction varies from germline; a read error may be responsible.

Findings and limits, study-wide: Patients with type 1 diabetes showed fewer VDJ junction insertions and more deletions. With patients and controls alike, PCR might favor shorter templates to an equal degree. Among patients with Type 1 diabetes, TCRB CDR3s were moderately but significantly shorter in every one of the four CD4+ subsets.

Of the isolated RNA, all was reverse transcribed, and so the sequenced material was expressed TCRB transcripts. Naive, central memory and regulatory T cell samples averaged around 4 million immunoSEQ reads each. TCRdb keeps only in-frame clones here, not all; method: immunoSEQ multiplex PCR. The sample holds a few hundred thousand clones, roughly 9.8% seen once. The sequence derives from a man younger than 40 with type 1 diabetes. The specimen sequenced was central memory CD4+ T cells from blood.

In DNA, the CDR3 is TGCGCCAGCAGCCAACCAGACAGGTTACATGGCTACACCTTC. Its protein is CASSQPDRLHGYTF. This chain uses TRBV5-4 with TRBJ1-2, with a weak D call TRBD1 (6 bases). Germline V gene lookup returns CDR1 SGHNT and CDR2 YYREEE (reference sequence). This CDR3 is 14 amino acids long.